Below are 22 T cell receptor beta chains sequenced from a single sample in a study of beta chain features in type 1 diabetes. Their antigens are not known. Of the isolated RNA, all was reverse transcribed, and so the sequenced material was expressed TCRB transcripts. Sequencing used immunoSEQ multiplex PCR; TCRdb keeps in-frame clones, though not all of them. The sample consists of approximately 360,000 clones, about 12% of them appearing once. General study results and limits: Type 1 diabetes patients had moderately but significantly shorter TCRB CDR3s in all four CD4+ subsets.

Material for sequencing was naive CD4+ T cells from blood. These receptors were obtained from a woman between 18 and 29 years old with type 1 diabetes.

This rearrangement joins TRBV15 to TRBJ1-5; 12 nucleotides align to TRBD1. The germline gives CDR1 LNHNV, CDR2 YYDKDF (reference sequence). The CDR3 covers 18 residues. V lost 1 base and J lost 6; bases outside the gene matches: 10. DNA for the CDR3: TGTGCCACCAGCAGAGCCTGGGACAGGGGGCGAAGGAGTCAGCCCCAGCATTTT. Translation: CATSRAWDRGRRSQPQHF.

This chain joins TRBV18 and TRBJ1-4; 9 positions match TRBD1. J was trimmed by 7 bases and V by 6 bases; bases with no gene match: 0. The germline gives CDR1 KGHSH, CDR2 LQKENI. The CDR3 totals 12 residues. The CDR3 sequence is CASSDRGEKLFF. For the CDR3, the DNA is TGTGCCAGCTCGGACAGGGGTGAAAAACTGTTTTTT.

The CDR3 protein is CASSPRQDNEQFF. CDR3 bases: TGTGCCAGCAGCCCCCGACAGGACAATGAGCAGTTCTTC. The rearrangement joins TRBV7-9 to TRBJ2-1; TRBD1 is a possible D gene (6 bases). CDR1 and CDR2 (germline): SEHNR, FQNEAQ (reference sequence). The CDR3 runs 13 residues. V lost 5 bases, J lost 5 bases, and 10 bases lay in between.

The chain combines TRBV9 with TRBJ2-3; D is possibly TRBD1 (6 bases). V lost 0 bases and J lost 0, with 8 bases in between. The CDR3 has 15 amino acids. CDR1 and CDR2 (germline): SGDLS, YYNGEE. The DNA for the CDR3 is TGTGCCAGCAGCGTAGGGGGGCCAAGCACAGATACGCAGTATTTT. Protein sequence: CASSVGGPSTDTQYF.

This clone was found a few times. This rearrangement joins TRBV5-4 to TRBJ2-1, with a weak D call TRBD1 (6 bases). V was pared by 4 bases and J by 4 bases, with 18 bases between. In germline, CDR1 is SGHNT, CDR2 YYREEE (reference sequence). The CDR3 totals 16 residues. The CDR3 nucleotides are TGTGCCAGCAGCGGCACAGGGAGATTGGGGTACAATGAGCAGTTCTTC. Translating gives CASSGTGRLGYNEQFF. Using reference TRBV5-4 and TRBJ2-1 for the parts outside the CDR3, the full variable domain is ETGVTQSPTHLIKTRGQQVTLRCSSQSGHNTVSWYQQALGQGPQFIFQYYREEENGRGNFPPRFSGLQFPNYSSELNVNALELDDSALYLCASSGTGRLGYNEQFFGPGTRLTVL.

The chain is built from TRBV5-1 and TRBJ2-5; the match to TRBD1 covers 10 bases. The trim removed 4 bases at V and 4 bases at J, leaving 7 bases unmatched. This CDR3 region has 15 residues. CDR1 and CDR2 (germline): SGHRS, YFSETQ. The CDR3: CASSAGTGAAETQYF. CDR3 nucleotides: TGCGCCAGCAGCGCGGGGACAGGGGCTGCAGAGACCCAGTACTTC.

With respect to this clone: An end of the junction differs from the germline gene, which may be a read error. The chain employs TRBV5-4 and TRBJ2-7, with D hard to call. CDR1 is SGHNT, CDR2 YYREEE, per germline (reference sequence). The CDR3 spans 13 residues. In nucleotides, the CDR3 is TGCGCCAGCAGCCAAGAACGAGTTTACGAGCAGTACTTC. It translates to CASSQERVYEQYF. Looking up the rest from reference TRBV5-4 and TRBJ2-7 gives the full variable domain: ETGVTQSPTHLIKTRGQQVTLRCSSQSGHNTVSWYQQALGQGPQFIFQYYREEENGRGNFPPRFSGLQFPNYSSELNVNALELDDSALYLCASSQERVYEQYFGPGTRLTVT.

The chain uses TRBV18 and TRBJ1-2; D not certain. The germline CDR1 and CDR2 sequences are KGHSH and LQKENI. This CDR3 is 11 amino acids long. Trimming pared 5 bases from V and 8 bases from J, leaving 9 bases between. CDR3 sequence (DNA): TGTGCCAGCTCAGATATGGAGGGCTACACCTTC. Its translation: CASSDMEGYTF.

The chain employs TRBV19 and TRBJ2-5, with 10 nucleotides matching TRBD1. Germline CDR1 and CDR2: LNHDA and SQIVND (reference sequence). The CDR3 has 17 amino acids. V lost 4 bases to trimming and J lost 2 bases; unmatched junction nucleotides: 10. Here the CDR3 DNA reads TGTGCCAGTAGTAAGGGACAGGGGTCTGTCGTTCAAGAGACCCAGTACTTC. Protein product: CASSKGQGSVVQETQYF.

V gene TRBV29-1 combines with J gene TRBJ2-6; 8 bases are a match to TRBD2. Germline lookup yields CDR1 SQVTM and CDR2 ANQGSEA. V lost 4 bases, J lost 1 base, and 3 bases stayed unmatched. The CDR3 loop spans 15 amino acids. The CDR3 sequence: CSVGSGGSGANVLTF. In DNA form, the CDR3 reads TGCAGCGTTGGTTCGGGAGGGTCTGGGGCCAACGTCCTGACTTTC.

J is TRBJ2-1 and V is TRBV7-2; no definite D call. The CDR3 consists of 15 residues. Germline V gene lookup returns CDR1 SGHTA and CDR2 FQGNSA. Trimming stripped 4 bases from V and 0 bases from J, with 10 bases between. CDR3 region: CASSYYQSSYNEQFF. The CDR3 DNA reads as TGTGCCAGCAGCTACTACCAGAGCTCCTACAATGAGCAGTTCTTC.

The chain couples TRBV5-1 to TRBJ2-3, with TRBD2 matching 11 bases. The V gene end was trimmed by 3 bases and the J gene end by 5 bases; junction bases not matched to a gene: 8. The CDR3 loop spans 16 amino acids. Germline-derived CDR1 and CDR2 are SGHRS and YFSETQ. CDR3 in amino acids: CASSSDSGGAGDTQYF. CDR3 coding DNA: TGCGCCAGCAGCTCCGATAGCGGGGGGGCCGGAGATACGCAGTATTTT. The whole variable domain, remainder taken from reference TRBV5-1 and TRBJ2-3, is KAGVTQTPRYLIKTRGQQVTLSCSPISGHRSVSWYQQTPGQGLQFLFEYFSETQRNKGNFPGRFSGRQFSNSRSEMNVSTLELGDSALYLCASSSDSGGAGDTQYFGPGTRLTVL.

The V and J genes are TRBV6-5 and TRBJ2-5; 8 nucleotides line up with TRBD1. V was clipped by 5 bases and J by 0 bases; unmatched bases: 5. CDR1 is MNHEY and CDR2 is SVGAGI in the germline V gene. CDR3 length: 15 amino acids. CDR3 region: CASSPDRVYQETQYF. CDR3 DNA: TGTGCCAGCAGTCCGGACAGGGTGTACCAAGAGACCCAGTACTTC.

The genes are TRBV28 and TRBJ2-5, with D hard to call. Germline assignment: CDR1 MDHEN and CDR2 SYDVKM. This CDR3 comprises 13 residues. Trimming stripped 5 bases from V and 2 bases from J, with 9 bases between. The CDR3 region is CASSPEDQETQYF. The CDR3 DNA reads TGTGCCAGCAGTCCCGAGGATCAAGAGACCCAGTACTTC.

The chain employs TRBV29-1 and TRBJ2-7, with a weak D call TRBD2 (5 bases). The germline V and J ends were trimmed by 4 bases and 1 base, with 17 bases remaining between them. Germline assignment: CDR1 SQVTM and CDR2 ANQGSEA. This CDR3 has 15 residues. CDR3 sequence reads: CSVGRQQRLSYEQYF. CDR3 DNA: TGCAGCGTTGGGAGGCAGCAGAGATTATCCTACGAGCAGTACTTC.

This clone appeared a few times. The rearrangement joins TRBV7-9 to TRBJ2-7; 7 bases agree with TRBD1. J gave up 3 bases and V 4 bases, and 6 bases lay outside the gene matches. CDR1 is SEHNR, CDR2 FQNEAQ, per germline (reference sequence). CDR3 length equals 14 residues. CDR3 region: CASSSRDSYYEQYF. The CDR3 DNA follows: TGTGCCAGCAGCTCCCGGGACAGCTACTACGAGCAGTACTTC.

The chain recombines TRBV28 with TRBJ1-1; 8 nucleotides align to TRBD1. The V gene's germline CDR1 is MDHEN and CDR2 SYDVKM. The CDR3 spans 15 residues. The junction had 7 bases not matched to a gene; V was cut back by 6 bases and J by 1 base. The CDR3 nucleotides read TGTGCCAGCAGAGCCCCGGACAGGGAGAACACTGAAGCTTTCTTT. Protein sequence: CASRAPDRENTEAFF.

This chain uses TRBV30 with TRBJ2-1; D perhaps matches TRBD2 (6 bases). V lost 6 bases, J lost 6 bases, and 12 bases lay in between. This CDR3 has 12 amino acids. In germline, CDR1 is GTSNPN, CDR2 SVGIG (reference sequence). DNA of the CDR3: TGTGCCTGCGCCATGGGGGGCAATGAGCAGTTCTTC. Translating gives CACAMGGNEQFF.

The chain carries TRBV30 and TRBJ1-5, with D perhaps TRBD1 (5 bases). This CDR3 is 14 amino acids long. V was shortened by 2 bases and J by 2 bases, with 10 bases between the two germline ends. The germline CDR1 and CDR2 sequences are GTSNPN and SVGIG (reference sequence). The CDR3 sequence is CAWSKGSGNQPQHF. CDR3 DNA sequence: TGTGCCTGGAGTAAGGGGTCGGGCAATCAGCCCCAGCATTTT.

This clone occurred a few times. The chain couples TRBV5-1 to TRBJ2-1; 7 bases match TRBD1. The CDR3 extends over 15 amino acids. V gave up 1 base and J gave up 3 bases; unmatched junction bases: 4. CDR1 SGHRS and CDR2 YFSETQ come from the germline V gene. CDR3 coding DNA: TGCGCCAGCAGCTTGCTGGGGGACAGCTACAATGAGCAGTTCTTC. Encoded protein: CASSLLGDSYNEQFF.

The chain carries TRBV18 and TRBJ1-2; D is unresolved. The CDR3 runs 13 residues. The ends were cut back, 1 base at V and 7 bases at J, with 10 bases in the middle. The germline CDR1 and CDR2 sequences are KGHSH and LQKENI. The DNA of the CDR3 is TGTGCCAGCTCACCACGGAGGGAGGCTGGCTACACCTTC. Encoded protein: CASSPRREAGYTF.

The CDR3 DNA sequence: TGTGCCACCAGCAGAGATCGGGGATTCGACTTCGAGCAGTTCTTC. This encodes CATSRDRGFDFEQFF. This chain connects TRBV15 to TRBJ2-1; D might be TRBD2 (5 bases). V was shortened by 0 bases and J by 10 bases, with 16 bases between the two germline ends. The CDR3 loop spans 15 amino acids. Germline CDR1 and CDR2: LNHNV and YYDKDF (reference sequence).